This T cell receptor beta chain came from a study of PD-L1 blockade in urothelial cancer. Study context: Atezolizumab, begun by patients in about 2014, was given at 1,200 mg intravenously every 3 weeks. The number of prior chemotherapy regimens per patient was 0 to 3.

CDR1 and CDR2 from the germline V gene are SQVTM and ANQGSEA. The CDR3 length is 14 residues. Trimming removed 8 bases from V and 4 bases from J, with 20 bases in between. Spiking each PCR with synthetic TCR analog templates was performed. Profiling relied on immunoSEQ multiplex PCR, and the TCRdb table lists in-frame clones only, not all of them. The sample lists 12,000 to 15,000 clones, over 75% seen once, with around 15% in the top ten. The chain combines TRBV29-1 with TRBJ1-1; the D gene is possibly TRBD1 (6 bases). The source material was PBMCs, sampled around atezolizumab (anti-PD-L1) treatment. The sequence was obtained from a man in his 70s with urothelial cancer. CDR3 bases: TGCAGCTGGGGGGGTGGGGGCGACCCCACTGAAGCTTTCTTT. Its translation is CSWGGGGDPTEAFF. Supplemented by reference TRBV29-1 and TRBJ1-1, the full variable domain reads SAVISQKPSRDICQRGTSLTIQCQVDSQVTMMFWYRQQPGQSLTLIATANQGSEATYESGFVIDKFPISRPNLTFSTLTVSNMSPEDSSIYLCSWGGGGDPTEAFFGQGTRLTVV.